Below, 21 T cell receptor beta chains from the same sample are listed, as sequenced in a study of cytomegalovirus exposure and HLA in healthy donors. Use of 60 Vbeta and 13 Jbeta primers characterized the PCR. Method: immunoSEQ multiplex PCR; TCRdb's copy keeps in-frame clones and lacks some. The table has 140,000 to 150,000 clones, about 80% seen once. The specimen was PBMCs. The receptors were gathered from a man aged 40-50 years in good health and CMV-seronegative.

This chain connects TRBV6-6 to TRBJ1-5; a possible D gene is TRBD1 (5 bases). Germline CDR1 reads MNHNY; CDR2 reads SVGAGI (reference sequence). Trimming pared 7 bases from V and 3 bases from J, leaving 16 bases between. CDR3 length equals 15 residues. CDR3 nucleotides: TGTGCCAGCATCCTCGACGGGGGGGACAATCAGCCCCAGCATTTT. As protein: CASILDGGDNQPQHF.

The rearrangement joins TRBV4-1 to TRBJ2-3; 9 bases fit TRBD1. CDR3 length: 19 amino acids. Trimming took 1 base from V and 1 from J; bases not matched to a gene: 12. Germline V lookup: CDR1 MGHRA, CDR2 YSYEKL. CDR3 loop: CASSQGVLFDRGGTDTQYF. CDR3 coding DNA: TGCGCCAGCAGCCAAGGGGTTTTATTCGACAGGGGGGGCACAGATACGCAGTATTTT.

The rearrangement links TRBV11-1 to TRBJ2-1, with TRBD2 matching 10 bases. V was pared by 5 bases and J by 2 bases, with 3 bases of the junction left unmatched. The CDR3 is 15 residues long. From germline, CDR1 is SGHAT and CDR2 FQDESV (reference sequence). The CDR3 bases are TGTGCCAGCAGCCGGACTAGCGGAACCTACAATGAGCAGTTCTTC. Its translation is CASSRTSGTYNEQFF.

The chain is built from TRBV2 and TRBJ2-5, with a possible D match to TRBD2 (7 bases). Per the germline V gene, CDR1 is SNHLY and CDR2 is FYNNEI. There are 15 residues in the CDR3. Trimming removed 5 bases from V and 4 bases from J, with 17 bases in between. CDR3 region: CASSKGGSYPETQYF. Here the CDR3 DNA reads TGTGCCAGCAGTAAGGGGGGGTCCTACCCAGAGACCCAGTACTTC.

The chain carries TRBV6-1 and TRBJ2-5, with D perhaps matching TRBD2 (7 bases). The CDR3 contains 16 residues. Germline values: CDR1 MNHNS, CDR2 SASEGT. The ends were cut back, 4 bases at V and 1 base at J, with 16 bases in the middle. The CDR3 here is CASSGGAIAGQETQYF. Written as DNA, the CDR3 is TGTGCCAGCAGTGGGGGGGCGATAGCGGGCCAAGAGACCCAGTACTTC.

The rearrangement joins TRBV6-1 to TRBJ1-4; the match to TRBD1 covers 7 bases. Looked up from germline, CDR1 is MNHNS and CDR2 is SASEGT. The CDR3 sequence is 15 residues long. Trimming removed 6 bases from V and 3 bases from J; junction bases left unmatched: 7. In DNA, the CDR3 is TGTGCCAGCAGGGTGACAGGGTCGTCTAATGAAAAACTGTTTTTT. It yields the protein CASRVTGSSNEKLFF.

Comments on this clone: Other DNA sequences from this sample encode an identical CDR3 as well. J is TRBJ2-7 and V is TRBV5-1, with D possibly matching TRBD1 (6 bases). From germline, CDR1 is SGHRS and CDR2 YFSETQ. Trimming pared 4 bases from V and 1 base from J, leaving 12 bases between. There are 14 residues in the CDR3. CDR3 bases: TGCGCCAGCAGCCCAGGACAGAGTTCCTACGAGCAGTACTTC. This codes for CASSPGQSSYEQYF.

The chain has TRBV29-1 and TRBJ2-5; 8 bases are shared with TRBD2. CDR1 SQVTM and CDR2 ANQGSEA come from the germline V gene. There are 14 residues in the CDR3. Losses at the gene ends were 2 bases for V and 1 base for J; bases not matched to a gene: 3. CDR3: CSVERAGGQETQYF. The DNA for the CDR3 is TGCAGCGTTGAACGGGCGGGGGGCCAAGAGACCCAGTACTTC.

This chain joins TRBV6-6 and TRBJ2-7, with D tentatively TRBD2 (5 bases). Germline CDR1 and CDR2: MNHNY and SVGAGI (reference sequence). The CDR3 spans 14 residues. The V end lost 0 bases, the J end lost 1 base, and 7 bases lay between the germline ends. In DNA form, the CDR3 reads TGTGCCAGCAGTTACTCGAGAGGGTCCTACGAGCAGTACTTC. This sequence encodes CASSYSRGSYEQYF.

J is TRBJ2-2 and V is TRBV10-3; 7 bases align to TRBD1. The CDR3 is 16 residues long. The germline gives CDR1 ENHRY, CDR2 SYGVKD. The V segment lost 6 bases and the J segment 0 bases; nucleotides outside the gene matches: 7. CDR3 in amino acids: CAIRNGQVANTGELFF. In nucleotides, the CDR3 is TGTGCCATCAGGAACGGACAGGTTGCGAACACCGGGGAGCTGTTTTTT.

This clone has more than one count but fewer than ten. The chain recombines TRBV6-6 with TRBJ2-5; a weak D match, TRBD1 (6 bases). The CDR3 is made up of 13 amino acids. Trimming cost V 7 bases and J 5 bases, with 14 bases left between them. Germline loops: CDR1 MNHNY, CDR2 SVGAGI (reference sequence). The CDR3 DNA is TGTGCCAGCAAGGCAGGGGCAAGGGAGACCCAGTACTTC. Amino acids: CASKAGARETQYF.

The rearrangement joins TRBV7-8 to TRBJ2-7; perhaps TRBD1 as D (6 bases). Trimming removed 3 bases from V and 2 bases from J, with 14 bases in between. CDR3 length equals 15 residues. Germline CDR1 reads SGHVS; CDR2 reads FQNEAQ. CDR3 nucleotides: TGTGCCAGCAGCTTTTTCCTACAGGGTCCCTACGAGCAGTACTTC. Amino acids: CASSFFLQGPYEQYF.

The rearrangement links TRBV5-1 to TRBJ2-3; a possible D gene is TRBD2 (6 bases). Germline-derived CDR1 and CDR2 are SGHRS and YFSETQ. The CDR3 is 15 residues long. V lost 0 bases to trimming and J lost 4 bases, with 12 bases between them. CDR3 sequence: CASSLDGGGADTQYF. The CDR3 DNA is TGCGCCAGCAGCTTGGACGGGGGTGGGGCAGATACGCAGTATTTT.

The chain links TRBV29-1 to TRBJ2-1, with D perhaps matching TRBD2 (5 bases). There are 13 residues in the CDR3. With 4 bases removed from V and 9 bases from J, the gap between germline ends came to 16 bases. CDR1 SQVTM and CDR2 ANQGSEA come from the germline V gene. CDR3 nucleotide sequence: TGCAGCGTTGCGTTTTCGGGGAGTGGTGAGCAGTTCTTC. It encodes CSVAFSGSGEQFF.

The rearrangement uses TRBV5-6 and TRBJ2-3; D unclear. Germline values: CDR1 SGHDT, CDR2 YYEEEE. Trimming left V 1 base short and J 4 bases short, with 4 bases between. The CDR3 spans 12 residues. The CDR3 DNA follows: TGTGCCAGCAGCTTGCTCGCAGATACGCAGTATTTT. This sequence encodes CASSLLADTQYF.

The chain employs TRBV11-2 and TRBJ2-3, with a tentative D call TRBD1 (5 bases). The CDR3 extends over 16 amino acids. Between the trimmed V and J ends, which lost 1 base and 4 bases, there was a span of 15 bases. Germline assignment: CDR1 SGHAT and CDR2 FQNNGV. CDR3 loop: CASSLVSGIGADTQYF. CDR3 DNA: TGTGCCAGCAGCTTAGTTTCCGGTATAGGGGCAGATACGCAGTATTTT.

This clone is a singleton in its sample. The chain recombines TRBV27 with TRBJ2-7; perhaps TRBD1 as D (6 bases). V was pared by 1 base and J by 6 bases, with 10 bases between. This CDR3 has 13 residues. CDR1 and CDR2 from the germline V gene are MNHEY and SMNVEV (reference sequence). The CDR3 DNA reads as TGTGCCAGCAGTTTATTGCAAGGGGGCGAGCAGTACTTC. This gives the protein CASSLLQGGEQYF.

The rearrangement links TRBV28 to TRBJ1-1; perhaps TRBD1 as D (5 bases). The CDR3 loop spans 15 amino acids. The germline V and J ends were trimmed by 7 bases and 0 bases, with 15 bases remaining between them. Germline V lookup: CDR1 MDHEN, CDR2 SYDVKM. CDR3 protein: CASTLPQGMNTEAFF. As DNA, the CDR3 is TGTGCCAGCACCCTACCTCAGGGAATGAACACTGAAGCTTTCTTT.

V usage is TRBV6-1 and J usage is TRBJ1-2; TRBD1 might be the D (6 bases). Germline CDR1 is MNHNS and CDR2 is SASEGT. Trimming removed 6 bases at V and 4 bases at J, with 12 bases between. The CDR3 extends over 13 amino acids. In DNA, the CDR3 is TGTGCCAGCAGGACAGGAGAGAGCTATGGCTACACCTTC. Translating it yields CASRTGESYGYTF.

This clone was found once. The genes are TRBV27 and TRBJ2-5; the match to TRBD2 covers 8 bases. The DNA end favors TRBJ2-7, so the J call may be wrong. CDR1 is MNHEY, CDR2 SMNVEV, per germline (reference sequence). The CDR3 is 15 amino acids. CDR3 DNA: TGTGCCAGCAGTTTATCCCGTTTAGCGGGATACGAGCAGTACTTC. Translating gives CASSLSRLAGYEQYF.

V gene TRBV28 combines with J gene TRBJ1-6; 10 bases line up with TRBD1. Germline V lookup: CDR1 MDHEN, CDR2 SYDVKM. CDR3 size: 15 residues. The junction had 6 bases not matched to a gene; V was cut back by 3 bases and J by 10 bases. The chain's CDR3 is CASSFPDRGLSPLHF. The CDR3, as DNA: TGTGCCAGCAGTTTTCCGGACAGGGGGTTATCACCCCTCCACTTT.